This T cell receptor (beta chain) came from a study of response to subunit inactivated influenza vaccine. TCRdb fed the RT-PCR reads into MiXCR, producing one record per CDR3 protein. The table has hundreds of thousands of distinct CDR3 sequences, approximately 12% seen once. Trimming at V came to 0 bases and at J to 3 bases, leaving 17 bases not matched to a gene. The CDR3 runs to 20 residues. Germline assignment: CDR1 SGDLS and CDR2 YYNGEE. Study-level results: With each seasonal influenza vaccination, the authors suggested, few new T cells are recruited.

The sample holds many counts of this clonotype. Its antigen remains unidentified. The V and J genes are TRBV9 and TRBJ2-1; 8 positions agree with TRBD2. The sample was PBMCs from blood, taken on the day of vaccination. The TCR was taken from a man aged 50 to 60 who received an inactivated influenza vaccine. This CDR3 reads CASSVAPSWPVAGYYNEQFF. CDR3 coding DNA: TGTGCCAGCAGCGTAGCCCCTTCGTGGCCGGTAGCGGGGTACTACAATGAGCAGTTCTTC.